This T cell receptor beta chain was identified during a study of blood T cell repertoires in COVID-19 (dated by TCRdb to 2018 to 2020). With respect to the entire study: Collaborator samples came from the United States, Italy and Spain and covered acute and convalescent phases of COVID-19. The prospective study material was composed of cDNA or gDNA derived from T cells, B-cell-depleted T cells, or PBMCs. Deeply sampled blood TCRbeta repertoires from subjects exposed to, actively infected with, or recovered from COVID-19 were included in the dataset. The repertoires were made available in a free public database intended to serve as a resource for research on the immune response to SARS-CoV-2. Samples came from the ongoing ImmuneRACE study (first 160 participants) plus 1,254 subjects from 6 global collaborators. A de-identified subject ID, COVID-19 status, age in years and sex were almost always included in the sample metadata. Where available, HLA class I and class II types were obtained from metadata supplied by the sample provider rather than from assay-based typing.

What the work shows at the level of the full study, not this receptor alone: The quantity of clinical and demographic metadata differed by source and by participant and was supplied without curation.

In the prospective study, participants were roughly 18 to 100 years old, resided in fewer than 25 geographic areas of the United States, and were enrolled through a virtual design. In the prospective study, participants were assigned to cohorts based on the clinical history participants reported in a screening survey and a study questionnaire. Recovered participants in ImmuneRACE Cohort 3 were defined as having two consecutive negative NP/OP PCR tests, clearance from a healthcare professional, or resolution of symptoms. Mobile phlebotomists in the prospective study collected whole blood, serum and a nasopharyngeal or oropharyngeal swab from every participant. Prospective study participants could optionally give additional blood draws and questionnaires over an approximately two-month period. Before DNA extraction, blood samples from the prospective study were shipped at room temperature or frozen.

For CDR1 and CDR2, the germline V gene (reference sequence) lists LNHDA and SQIVND. Trimming accounts for 9 bases at V and 3 bases at J, while the number of junction bases matched to no gene is 11. Counted from cysteine to phenylalanine, this CDR3 has 15 amino acids. Solely the CDR3 DNA is kept, with 45 bases framed from the first base. In regard to this clone: Its target antigen remains unknown. Base qualities are missing; no much larger clone stands one base away.

TCRbeta CDR3 regions were amplified from genomic DNA using the immunoSEQ Assay, a bias-controlled multiplex PCR. The study's own analysis went as follows. Within the assay, amplification of reference gene primers was used to estimate how many nucleated cells each sample contained. Sequence reads were collapsed and filtered to measure the absolute abundance of every unique TCRbeta CDR3 rearrangement. For each sample, productive Simpson clonality was calculated as the square root of Simpson's diversity index over productive rearrangements. As stored in TCRdb, this immuneACCESS dataset retains in-frame rearrangements with V and J assigned. A fraction of the clones does not appear; measured against another copy, unresolved V genes explain less than half of the discrepancy, and the remainder lacks a known reason. V, J and clone size are taken as reported in that table, and D and trimming were inferred from the DNA itself. For this sample the table gives hundreds of thousands of clones, of which roughly nine tenths were detected only once. The ten largest make up 2% to 3% of the sample.

Input material: PBMCs or T cells enriched from blood (not recorded which). The sequence joins TRBV19 to TRBJ1-5; TRBD1 lines up with 7 middle nucleotides. This clonotype originated in a man aged 60-69 years who had recovered from COVID-19. The CDR3 amino acid sequence is: CASNSGTAYNQPQHF. The DNA sequence reads TGTGCCAGCAATTCCGGGACAGCCTACAATCAGCCCCAGCATTTT.